The 15 T cell receptor beta chains reported below all come from one sample, sequenced in a study of CD8 T cells in ankylosing spondylitis. Points from the study as a whole: A motif in TCR beta, a set of 8 or 9 highly homologous variants, appeared characteristic of ankylosing spondylitis blood.

These receptors' antigens are unknown. TCRdb reprocessed the 5' RACE reads with MiXCR, giving one entry per CDR3 protein. The table lists about 700,000 distinct CDR3 sequences, around a fifth of them singletons. Material: blood, either unsorted or a sorted T cell fraction (not recorded which). The receptors were sampled from a male donor with ankylosing spondylitis.

This clonotype has just a few counts. The chain carries TRBV28 and TRBJ2-3, with 7 bases lining up with TRBD1. CDR1 MDHEN and CDR2 SYDVKM come from the germline V gene. The trim removed 5 bases at V and 0 bases at J, leaving 14 bases unmatched. The CDR3 has 18 amino acids. The CDR3 reads CASSTDFLTGESTDTQYF. In DNA form, the CDR3 reads TGTGCCAGCAGTACCGACTTTTTAACAGGGGAAAGCACAGATACGCAGTATTTT.

This clonotype was seen only a few times. The DNA for the CDR3 is TGTGCCAGCAGTTTAGACAGGGGGAAGATTGGTTCTAACTATGGCTACACCTTC. Amino acid sequence: CASSLDRGKIGSNYGYTF. The V gene is TRBV12-3 or TRBV12-4, the J gene TRBJ1-2; TRBD1 matches 8 bases. The CDR3 contains 18 residues. V was pared by 1 base and J by 0 bases, with 10 bases of the junction left unmatched.

This chain uses TRBV4-2 with TRBJ1-5; D possibly corresponds to TRBD1 (5 bases). Germline V CDR1 and CDR2: LGHNA, YNFKEQ. CDR3 size: 16 residues. Trimming took 0 bases from V and 4 from J, leaving 13 bases between them. The CDR3 bases are TGTGCCAGCAGCCAAGACCCCCAGGGCCGGAATCAGCCCCAGCATTTT. This translates into CASSQDPQGRNQPQHF.

The V call is TRBV7-9, the J call TRBJ1-2, with D unclear. Germline V gene sequence: CDR1 SEHNR, CDR2 FQNEAQ (reference sequence). The ends were cut back, 0 bases at V and 0 bases at J, with 11 bases in the middle. This CDR3 comprises 16 residues. The CDR3 DNA reads TGTGCCAGCAGCTTAGCGGTTGGGGAGACTAACTATGGCTACACCTTC. Protein sequence: CASSLAVGETNYGYTF.

This clonotype was observed a single time. The chain has TRBV5-6 and TRBJ2-3, with D tentatively TRBD2 (6 bases). The CDR3 runs to 15 residues. Germline CDR1 is SGHDT and CDR2 is YYEEEE. V lost 4 bases to trimming and J lost 1 base, with 13 bases between them. The CDR3 coding sequence is TGTGCCAGCAGCCTTGAGACTAGTCGCACAGATACGCAGTATTTT. Protein: CASSLETSRTDTQYF.

The gene calls are TRBV9 and TRBJ2-2; no definite D call. Germline V gives CDR1 SGDLS, CDR2 YYNGEE. With 0 bases removed from V and 2 bases from J, the gap between germline ends came to 5 bases. CDR3 length: 14 amino acids. Here the CDR3 reads CASSVGPNTGELFF. The CDR3 nucleotides read TGTGCCAGCAGCGTAGGGCCCAACACCGGGGAGCTGTTTTTT.

In this sample, this clonotype turned up a few times. V gene TRBV3-1 combines with J gene TRBJ1-2; possibly TRBD1 for D (5 bases). This CDR3 comprises 13 residues. Trimming pared 5 bases from V and 2 bases from J, leaving 9 bases between. The V gene's germline CDR1 is LGHDT and CDR2 YNNKEL (reference sequence). The CDR3 loop reads CASSGRQNYGYTF. The CDR3 region has the DNA TGTGCCAGCAGCGGACGACAGAACTATGGCTACACCTTC.

This clonotype has just a few counts. The chain has TRBV28 and TRBJ1-2; D is unclear. Germline V gives CDR1 MDHEN, CDR2 SYDVKM. The CDR3 runs 13 residues. Trimming removed 3 bases from V and 3 bases from J, with 8 bases in between. The CDR3 loop reads CASSLYRYYGYTF. The CDR3 region has the DNA TGTGCCAGCAGTTTGTACCGGTACTATGGCTACACCTTC.

The V and J genes are TRBV3-1 and TRBJ2-5, with 14 nucleotides matching TRBD2. The CDR3 consists of 17 residues. The V gene's germline CDR1 is LGHDT and CDR2 YNNKEL (reference sequence). J gave up 4 bases and V 0 bases, and 4 bases lay outside the gene matches. The CDR3 loop is CASSQDWGTSGGETQYF. The CDR3 coding sequence is TGTGCCAGCAGCCAAGATTGGGGGACTAGCGGGGGAGAGACCCAGTACTTC.

This clonotype was detected many times. V gene TRBV12-3 or TRBV12-4 combines with J gene TRBJ1-5; D call uncertain. Trimming took off 3 bases at V and 5 bases at J, with 5 bases between the two ends. The CDR3 has 12 amino acids. The CDR3 nucleotides are TGTGCCAGCAGTTTGAAGTATCAGCCCCAGCATTTT. Translation gives CASSLKYQPQHF.

In its sample, this clonotype was seen a few times. This chain uses TRBV9 with TRBJ2-3; weak D call: TRBD2 (5 bases). Germline V CDR1 and CDR2: SGDLS, YYNGEE. The CDR3 loop spans 15 amino acids. Deletions cut 2 bases from V and 0 bases from J, with 10 bases between. The CDR3, as DNA: TGTGCCAGCAGCGTTCAAAGCGGTAGCACAGATACGCAGTATTTT. It is translated as CASSVQSGSTDTQYF.

The CDR3 coding sequence is TGTGCCAGCAGTCCTCCCCTCTACGAGCAGTACTTC. It encodes CASSPPLYEQYF. The gene calls are TRBV28 and TRBJ2-7; D ambiguous. CDR1 and CDR2 from the germline V gene are MDHEN and SYDVKM. The CDR3 loop spans 12 amino acids. Deletions cut 5 bases from V and 3 bases from J, with 8 bases between.

This chain joins TRBV29-1 and TRBJ1-1; 8 nucleotides match TRBD1. The CDR3 is 15 residues long. The germline V gene encodes CDR1 SQVTM and CDR2 ANQGSEA. V shed 6 bases, J shed 0 bases, and the junction held 9 bases outside the gene matches. CDR3 protein: CSVSWDRTMNTEAFF. The CDR3 DNA is TGCAGCGTCTCCTGGGACAGGACAATGAACACTGAAGCTTTCTTT.

This clonotype was counted a few times. The chain is built from TRBV12-5 and TRBJ2-1; D is unresolved. Germline lookup yields CDR1 LGHNT and CDR2 FRNRAP. Trimming cost V 1 base and J 0 bases, with 7 bases left between them. CDR3 size: 15 residues. CDR3 in amino acids: CASGLGESSYNEQFF. CDR3 sequence (DNA): TGTGCTAGTGGTTTGGGTGAGAGCTCCTACAATGAGCAGTTCTTC.

There are a few counts of this clonotype. The chain couples TRBV12-3 or TRBV12-4 to TRBJ2-7; D remains ambiguous. The CDR3 sequence is 12 residues long. The germline V and J ends were trimmed by 2 bases and 6 bases, with 8 bases remaining between them. CDR3 residues: CASSLTWGEQYF. The DNA for the CDR3 is TGTGCCAGCAGTTTAACGTGGGGCGAGCAGTACTTC.